A selection of T cell receptor beta chains follows, all from one sample in a study of blood T cell repertoires in COVID-19. This table comes from immunoSEQ multiplex PCR, and its TCRdb copy is limited to in-frame clones, with some not included. The data hold 200,000 to 250,000 clones, with almost 90% observed a single time. Sequencing was done on a sample of PBMCs or T cells enriched from blood (not recorded which). Receptors were obtained from a man younger than 45 who had been exposed to COVID-19. Each CDR3 is given with its conserved first and last residue. D genes are given only for firm matches. Expanded clones get a size class; other rows say once, few or many, or leave the size out.

TRBD2	NA	TRBV19	TRBJ2-3	CASSTHPRGITDTQYF	TGTGCCAGTAGTACCCACCCGCGGGGGATAACAGATACGCAGTATTTT
NA	NA	TRBV21-1	TRBJ2-3	CASSEGGGFTDTQYF	TGTGCCAGCAGCGAAGGGGGGGGTTTCACAGATACGCAGTATTTT
NA	NA	TRBV4-1	TRBJ2-3	CASSLGTSDTQYF	TGCGCCAGCAGCCTGGGGACATCAGATACGCAGTATTTT
TRBD1	NA	TRBV6-5	TRBJ2-7	CATEMGDRGEQYF	TGTGCCACCGAGATGGGGGACAGAGGCGAGCAGTACTTC
TRBD2	NA	TRBV30	TRBJ2-2	CAWNRAGGPGELFF	TGTGCCTGGAACAGGGCGGGGGGCCCTGGGGAGCTGTTTTTT
NA	NA	TRBV12-3/TRBV12-4	TRBJ2-7	CASSLALGEQYF	TGTGCCAGCAGTTTAGCGCTCGGTGAGCAGTACTTC
TRBD1	NA	TRBV7-9	TRBJ1-3	CARGPRTGTGFENTIYF	TGTGCCAGGGGGCCCCGGACCGGGACAGGGTTCGAAAACACCATATATTTT
TRBD1	once	TRBV6-5	TRBJ1-2	CASTELQGARGYTF	TGTGCCAGCACCGAACTTCAGGGGGCGCGAGGCTACACCTTC
TRBD2	NA	TRBV2	TRBJ2-1	CASSVGLAGVLEQFF	TGTGCCAGCAGTGTGGGACTAGCGGGGGTACTTGAGCAGTTCTTC
NA	NA	TRBV7-9	TRBJ1-5	CASTSPGQLQPQHF	TGTGCCAGCACGTCACCGGGACAACTTCAGCCCCAGCATTTT
TRBD1	NA	TRBV6-1	TRBJ2-1	CASSDRTGSEQFF	TGTGCCAGCAGTGACCGGACAGGGAGTGAGCAGTTCTTC
NA	NA	TRBV12-3/TRBV12-4	TRBJ2-7	CARGSRYEQYF	TGTGCAAGGGGGAGTCGGTACGAGCAGTACTTC
NA	NA	TRBV10-3	TRBJ2-2	CAIRHNTETGELFF	TGTGCCATCAGGCATAATACAGAAACCGGGGAGCTGTTTTTT